This T cell receptor (beta chain) was documented in a study of beta chain features in type 1 diabetes. Whole-study results and caveats: The question left open here concerned HLA type influencing TCRB rearrangement.

Expressed TCRB transcripts got sequenced, as all isolated RNA was reverse transcribed. Method: immunoSEQ multiplex PCR; TCRdb's copy keeps in-frame clones and lacks some. The table lists about 60,000 clones, 59% of them singletons, with 2% to 2.5% in the top ten. The CDR3 has 14 amino acids. Per the germline V gene, CDR1 is SGHRS and CDR2 is YFSETQ. V lost 4 bases and J lost 11; bases outside the gene matches: 10. Concerning this clone itself: Its matching antigen is unknown.

The chain links TRBV5-1 to TRBJ2-5, with 11 nucleotides matching TRBD1. The source of this sequence is a woman between 18 and 29 years old in good health. Input material: Tregs from blood. The CDR3 sequence: CASSPGQGEREQYF. DNA for the CDR3: TGCGCCAGCAGCCCGGGACAGGGGGAAAGGGAGCAGTACTTC.